Following are 19 T cell receptor beta chains from one sample sequenced in a study of CD8+CD57+ T cells in acquired aplastic anemia. All sequencing subjects had displayed CD8+CD57+ cell expansion on flow cytometry. The template for TCR beta VDJ and CDR3 sequence profiling was genomic DNA. TCRdb reprocessed the reads with MiXCR, giving one entry per CDR3 protein. The sample holds 150,000 to 200,000 distinct CDR3 sequences; less than 60% are singletons and the top ten take about 2.8%. The sequencing sample was made of sorted CD4+, CD8+, or CD8+CD57+ T cells (not recorded which) from PBMCs. The origin of the receptors is a human donor with aplastic anemia.

This chain joins TRBV19 and TRBJ1-1; D is perhaps TRBD1 (6 bases). The CDR3 runs to 14 residues. V lost 7 bases to trimming and J lost 0 bases, with 12 bases between them. Germline V gene data show CDR1 as LNHDA and CDR2 as SQIVND (reference sequence). The CDR3 DNA reads as TGTGCCAGTAATCCGGGACATGTGAACACTGAAGCTTTCTTT. Residues: CASNPGHVNTEAFF.

This clonotype occurred a few times. The V call is TRBV12-5, the J call TRBJ1-1; 7 bases match TRBD1. Germline CDR1 LGHNT, CDR2 FRNRAP. The V gene end was trimmed by 6 bases and the J gene end by 2 bases; junction bases not matched to a gene: 6. The CDR3 is 14 residues long. The CDR3 bases are TGTGCTAGTGGCCCCCGACAGGGTAACACTGAAGCTTTCTTT. Encoded protein: CASGPRQGNTEAFF. Filled out from reference TRBV12-5 and TRBJ1-1, the complete variable domain reads DARVTQTPRHKVTEMGQEVTMRCQPILGHNTVFWYRQTMMQGLELLAYFRNRAPLDDSGMPKDRFSAEMPDATLATLKIQPSEPRDSAVYFCASGPRQGNTEAFFGQGTRLTVV.

Turning to this clonotype: An end of the junction differs from the germline gene, which may be a read error. This chain connects TRBV20-1 to TRBJ2-3, with 9 bases lining up with TRBD2. CDR3 length: 14 amino acids. CDR1 and CDR2 from the germline V gene are DFQATT and SNEGSKA (reference sequence). The CDR3 DNA sequence: TGCAGTCTCACTCTAGCGGGAAGCACGGATACGCAGTATTTT. Amino acid sequence: CSLTLAGSTDTQYF.

The chain uses TRBV9 and TRBJ1-6; TRBD1 matches at 8 bases. This CDR3 is 16 amino acids long. Trimming cost V 0 bases and J 7 bases; bases outside gene matches: 6. Per the germline V gene, CDR1 is SGDLS and CDR2 is YYNGEE. The DNA for the CDR3 is TGTGCCAGCAGCGTAGATGGGGACAGGCGCAATTCACCCCTCCACTTT. Protein product: CASSVDGDRRNSPLHF.

This clonotype was picked up one time. The CDR3 DNA follows: TGTGCCATCAGTCGTGGTCCCCGGGTCCCCCAAGAGACCCAGTACTTC. It codes for CAISRGPRVPQETQYF. The rearrangement links TRBV10-3 to TRBJ2-5; D gene ambiguous. CDR3 length equals 16 residues. V dropped 5 bases and J dropped 1 base, with 17 bases sitting between them. The germline V gene encodes CDR1 ENHRY and CDR2 SYGVKD.

This clonotype has a handful of counts. The chain employs TRBV7-2 and TRBJ2-3; unclear D gene. This CDR3 has 14 amino acids. CDR1 is SGHTA, CDR2 FQGNSA, per germline. The ends were cut back, 5 bases at V and 0 bases at J, with 9 bases in the middle. The DNA for the CDR3 is TGTGCCAGCAGCGGCGAGCAGAGCACAGATACGCAGTATTTT. Translation gives CASSGEQSTDTQYF.

This rearrangement joins TRBV2 to TRBJ2-7; the D gene is possibly TRBD2 (6 bases). The CDR3 spans 15 residues. Between the trimmed V and J ends, which lost 1 base and 0 bases, there was a span of 10 bases. Germline loops: CDR1 SNHLY, CDR2 FYNNEI. The chain's CDR3 is CASSEGRGVSYEQYF. The DNA of the CDR3 is TGTGCCAGCAGTGAAGGCCGCGGGGTCTCCTACGAGCAGTACTTC.

This clonotype was counted only a few times. The J gene is TRBJ2-7, the V gene TRBV30; 9 bases align to TRBD2. CDR3 size: 15 residues. CDR1 is GTSNPN, CDR2 SVGIG, per germline (reference sequence). V lost 2 bases to trimming and J lost 2 bases; unmatched junction nucleotides: 7. For the CDR3, the DNA is TGTGCCTGGAGTACATTGGCGGGAGGGCCCTACGAGCAGTACTTC. Its translation: CAWSTLAGGPYEQYF.

The chain joins TRBV19 to TRBJ2-3; 7 bases line up with TRBD1. Germline lookup yields CDR1 LNHDA and CDR2 SQIVND (reference sequence). This CDR3 has 15 residues. The V gene end was trimmed by 10 bases and the J gene end by 4 bases; junction bases not matched to a gene: 14. CDR3 sequence reads: CATQDRPRAADTQYF. In nucleotides, the CDR3 is TGTGCCACCCAGGACAGGCCCAGAGCTGCAGATACGCAGTATTTT.

Ten or more counts support this clonotype. The genes are TRBV14 and TRBJ1-1; tentative D call: TRBD1 (6 bases). V was shortened by 3 bases and J by 4 bases, with 12 bases between the two germline ends. Germline V gene data show CDR1 as SGHDN and CDR2 as FVKESK. The CDR3 extends over 14 amino acids. CDR3 DNA: TGTGCCAGCAGCCATAAACAGGGAGGCACTGAAGCTTTCTTT. It yields the protein CASSHKQGGTEAFF.

The rearrangement joins TRBV2 to TRBJ2-3; the D call may be TRBD1 or TRBD2 (5 bases each). There are 15 residues in the CDR3. Per germline, CDR1 SNHLY and CDR2 FYNNEI. V gave up 3 bases and J gave up 4 bases, with 14 bases separating them. CDR3 sequence reads: CASSDWQGEADTQYF. The CDR3 coding sequence is TGTGCCAGCAGTGATTGGCAGGGAGAGGCAGATACGCAGTATTTT.

The CDR3 nucleotides read TGTGCCAGCCTTCAGGGGGCTGGGGGCGGGGAGCTGTTTTTT. It is translated as CASLQGAGGGELFF. The rearrangement links TRBV6-1 to TRBJ2-2; 8 positions agree with TRBD1. CDR1 is MNHNS and CDR2 is SASEGT in the germline V gene. After removal of 8 bases from V and 7 bases from J, the junction contained 9 bases not matched to a gene. This CDR3 is 14 amino acids long.

V is TRBV20-1 and J is TRBJ2-7; 11 nucleotides align to TRBD1. The V gene end was trimmed by 0 bases and the J gene end by 2 bases; junction bases not matched to a gene: 3. Germline CDR1 reads DFQATT; CDR2 reads SNEGSKA (reference sequence). This CDR3 is 15 amino acids long. CDR3 DNA: TGCAGTGCTAGAGACGTGGGACAGGGGGCCTACGAGCAGTACTTC. Protein product: CSARDVGQGAYEQYF.

This clonotype came up many times. V and J are TRBV2 and TRBJ1-1; D call uncertain. Germline CDR1 is SNHLY and CDR2 is FYNNEI. Trimming shortened V by 1 base and J by 10 bases, and 13 bases separated the two germline ends. This CDR3 spans 13 amino acids. The CDR3 DNA reads as TGTGCCAGCAGTGAAGAGGGCGGCCTTGTAGCTTTCTTT. Encoded protein: CASSEEGGLVAFF.

This chain connects TRBV27 to TRBJ2-7, with a possible D match to TRBD2 (5 bases). Germline CDR1 is MNHEY and CDR2 is SMNVEV (reference sequence). The V and J ends lost 4 bases and 2 bases respectively, with 9 bases between them. This CDR3 spans 13 amino acids. In DNA form, the CDR3 reads TGTGCCAGCAGTTCGGGAAAAGCCTACGAGCAGTACTTC. It codes for CASSSGKAYEQYF.

The rearrangement links TRBV10-2 to TRBJ1-5; the D gene is possibly TRBD1 (5 bases). Trimming left V 2 bases short and J 5 bases short, with 10 bases between. This CDR3 region has 14 residues. Germline V lookup: CDR1 WSHSY, CDR2 SAAADI. For the CDR3, the DNA is TGCGCCAGCAGTGAGAGGGGCGTGGATCAGCCCCAGCATTTT. Its protein product is CASSERGVDQPQHF.

The V call is TRBV2, the J call TRBJ2-7, with 11 bases fitting TRBD1. Germline values: CDR1 SNHLY, CDR2 FYNNEI. There are 14 residues in the CDR3. The junction had 6 bases not matched to a gene; V was cut back by 9 bases and J by 2 bases. The CDR3 DNA is TGTGCCAGGGACGTGGGACAGGGGGCCTACGAGCAGTACTTC. Its translation is CARDVGQGAYEQYF.

The chain carries TRBV18 and TRBJ2-3, with D uncertain. V dropped 2 bases and J dropped 2 bases, with 5 bases sitting between them. This CDR3 has 13 residues. From germline, CDR1 is KGHSH and CDR2 LQKENI. CDR3 residues: CASSPSVTDTQYF. CDR3 in DNA: TGTGCCAGCTCACCAAGTGTCACAGATACGCAGTATTTT.

This clonotype appeared many times. The gene calls are TRBV12-3 or TRBV12-4 and TRBJ1-3, with D possibly being TRBD1 (5 bases). The length of the CDR3 is 18 residues. The V and J ends lost 0 bases and 3 bases respectively, with 18 bases between them. DNA for the CDR3: TGTGCCAGCAGTTTAGCGTTCCATTTGGCAGGGAATGGAAACACCATATATTTT. It codes for CASSLAFHLAGNGNTIYF.